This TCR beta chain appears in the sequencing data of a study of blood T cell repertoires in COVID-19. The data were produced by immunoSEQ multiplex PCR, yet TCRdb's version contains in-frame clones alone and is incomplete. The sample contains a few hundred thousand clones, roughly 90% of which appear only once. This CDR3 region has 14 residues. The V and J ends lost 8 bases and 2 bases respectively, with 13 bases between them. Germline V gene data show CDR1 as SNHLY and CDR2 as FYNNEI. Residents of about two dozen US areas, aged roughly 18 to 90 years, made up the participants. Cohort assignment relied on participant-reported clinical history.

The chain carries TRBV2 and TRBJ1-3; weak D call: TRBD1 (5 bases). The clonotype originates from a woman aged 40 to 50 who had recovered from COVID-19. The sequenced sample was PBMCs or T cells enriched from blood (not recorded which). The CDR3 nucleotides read TGTGCCAGCGGAGCGCGGGACGCTGGAAACACCATATATTTT. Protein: CASGARDAGNTIYF.